The TCR beta chain described here comes from a study of T cell responses to AZD1222 COVID-19 vaccine. Only in-frame clones appear in the TCRdb table, and some are missing; sequencing was by immunoSEQ multiplex PCR. The sample records 160,000 or so clones, about 91% being singletons. The germline V gene encodes CDR1 WSHSY and CDR2 SAAADI. Between the trimmed V and J ends, which lost 0 bases and 0 bases, there was a span of 15 bases. The CDR3 contains 18 residues. This receptor was obtained from an adult in good health. This sequence joins TRBV10-2 and TRBJ2-4; D not resolved. The sample here was peripheral blood, taken on day 0 of MenACWY control vaccination. The CDR3 spells CASSESRSAAVAKNIQYF. The CDR3 nucleotides read TGCGCCAGCAGTGAGTCGAGATCGGCGGCCGTAGCCAAAAACATTCAGTACTTC.